This TCR beta chain is from a study of cytomegalovirus exposure and HLA in healthy donors. Broader study findings: TCR beta chains numbering some 160 were designated cytomegalovirus-associated.

PCR involved 60 Vbeta and 13 Jbeta primers. Repertoires were generated with immunoSEQ multiplex PCR, while TCRdb's copy carries only in-frame clones and drops some. This sample yields over 150,000 clones, of which around three quarters are seen a single time; roughly 2% belongs to the top ten. The CDR3 totals 13 residues. The germline V gene has CDR1 SGHDT and CDR2 YYEEEE. V was shortened by 7 bases and J by 1 base, with 11 bases between the two germline ends. This clone appeared a few times. Its specificity is unknown. The sequence was collected from a man in his forties in good health and CMV-seronegative. The sequenced material came from PBMCs. The chain uses TRBV5-6 and TRBJ1-1; perhaps TRBD1 as D (6 bases). The CDR3 region has the DNA TGTGCCAGCGGGGGGGGCGGGAACACTGAAGCTTTCTTT. It is translated as CASGGGGNTEAFF.